Below, one T cell receptor beta chain is given with its context. This table comes from immunoSEQ multiplex PCR, and its TCRdb copy is limited to in-frame clones, with some not included. The table lists about 220,000 clones, 70% to 90% of them singletons. This sample was included in a study of blood T cell repertoires in COVID-19. V lost 4 bases to trimming and J lost 5 bases, with 11 bases between them. CDR3 length equals 13 residues. CDR1 and CDR2 (germline): MNHEY, SVGAGI. This clonotype was obtained from a woman between 50 and 59 years old with acute COVID-19. The sample was PBMCs or T cells enriched from blood (not recorded which). V and J are TRBV6-5 and TRBJ1-2; D gene uncertain. DNA for the CDR3: TGTGCCAGCAGTTCCCTACAGATATATGGCTACACCTTC. Protein: CASSSLQIYGYTF.